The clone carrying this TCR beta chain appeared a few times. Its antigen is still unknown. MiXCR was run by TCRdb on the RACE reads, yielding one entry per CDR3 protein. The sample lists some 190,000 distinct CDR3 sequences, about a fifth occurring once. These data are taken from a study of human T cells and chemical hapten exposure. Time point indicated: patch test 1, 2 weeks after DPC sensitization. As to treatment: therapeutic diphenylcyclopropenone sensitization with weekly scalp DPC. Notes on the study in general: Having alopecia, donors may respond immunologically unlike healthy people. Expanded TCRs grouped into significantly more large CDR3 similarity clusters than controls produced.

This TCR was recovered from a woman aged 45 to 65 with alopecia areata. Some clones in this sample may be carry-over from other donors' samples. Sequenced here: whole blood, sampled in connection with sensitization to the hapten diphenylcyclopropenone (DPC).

DNA for the CDR3: TGTGCCAGCAGCCCGGGACAGGGGGCGAGCACTGAAGCTTTCTTT. Encoded protein: CASSPGQGASTEAFF. The genes are TRBV7-6 and TRBJ1-1; TRBD1 matches 12 bases. The CDR3 sequence is 15 residues long. V gave up 5 bases and J gave up 4 bases; unmatched junction bases: 5. Germline CDR1 reads SGHVS; CDR2 reads FNYEAQ.